The 12 T cell receptor beta chains below all came from one sample that was sequenced in a study of blood T cell repertoires in COVID-19. Measured with immunoSEQ multiplex PCR; TCRdb has only the in-frame clones, and not every one. The sample lists 95,000 to 150,000 clones, 85% to 90% occurring once. Input material: peripheral blood. All receptors come from a woman at least 80 years old with COVID-19, enrolled during active disease.

The genes are TRBV6-2 or TRBV6-3 and TRBJ2-7; TRBD2 matches 13 bases. Germline CDR1 is MNHEY and CDR2 is SVGEGT. The CDR3 spans 14 residues. Trimming removed 6 bases from V and 6 bases from J; junction bases left unmatched: 5. The CDR3 loop reads CASSRLAGGSEQYF. The CDR3 bases are TGTGCCAGCAGCCGACTAGCGGGAGGAAGCGAGCAGTACTTC.

The chain combines TRBV15 with TRBJ2-1; possibly TRBD2 for D (6 bases). This CDR3 region has 11 residues. The V gene lost 5 bases and the J gene lost 12 bases, with 11 bases spanning the gap. Germline-derived CDR1 and CDR2 are LNHNV and YYDKDF (reference sequence). The CDR3 region is CATSSGEVQFF. The DNA for the CDR3 is TGTGCCACCAGCTCGGGGGAGGTGCAGTTCTTC.

The chain links TRBV19 to TRBJ1-5, with 7 positions matching TRBD1. The CDR3 runs to 15 residues. V shed 4 bases and J 7 bases; nucleotides not matched to a gene: 10. Germline lookup yields CDR1 LNHDA and CDR2 SQIVND (reference sequence). The CDR3 region is CASSRRQGRSQPQHF. The CDR3 DNA follows: TGTGCCAGTAGTAGAAGACAGGGAAGGAGCCAGCCCCAGCATTTT. The full variable domain, in which reference TRBV19 and TRBJ1-5 provide the parts outside the CDR3, is DGGITQSPKYLFRKEGQNVTLSCEQNLNHDAMYWYRQDPGQGLRLIYYSQIVNDFQKGDIAEGYSVSREKKESFPLTVTSAQKNPTAFYLCASSRRQGRSQPQHFGDGTRLSIL.

J is TRBJ2-2 and V is TRBV5-1; 7 nucleotides line up with TRBD1. Germline CDR1 reads SGHRS; CDR2 reads YFSETQ. V shed 4 bases, J shed 9 bases, and the junction held 6 bases outside the gene matches. This CDR3 contains 13 residues. The chain's CDR3 is CASSTTGSRELFF. In nucleotides, the CDR3 is TGCGCCAGCAGCACGACAGGGTCGAGGGAGCTGTTTTTT.

Here the CDR3 reads CASSMTGTGFNEQFF. Written as DNA, the CDR3 is TGTGCCAGCAGTATGACCGGGACAGGGTTCAATGAGCAGTTCTTC. This chain joins TRBV28 and TRBJ2-1; 9 nucleotides match TRBD1. The CDR3 has 15 residues. Germline assignment: CDR1 MDHEN and CDR2 SYDVKM. Losses at the gene ends were 5 bases for V and 6 bases for J; bases not matched to a gene: 8.

The genes are TRBV7-8 and TRBJ2-7, with a possible D match to TRBD2 (5 bases). Germline-derived CDR1 and CDR2 are SGHVS and FQNEAQ. Between the trimmed V and J ends, which lost 5 bases and 2 bases, there was a span of 10 bases. CDR3 length: 13 residues. In DNA form, the CDR3 reads TGTGCCAGCAGCCCACGGGGAGCCTACGAGCAGTACTTC. This translates into CASSPRGAYEQYF.

CDR3 sequence (DNA): TGTGCCAGCCGTATAGACAGGGTTGACGAGCAGTACTTC. Encoded protein: CASRIDRVDEQYF. The rearrangement uses TRBV6-5 and TRBJ2-7; 7 nucleotides match TRBD1. Per the germline V gene, CDR1 is MNHEY and CDR2 is SVGAGI. After removal of 8 bases from V and 5 bases from J, the junction contained 9 bases not matched to a gene. This CDR3 is built from 13 residues.

This clone was detected once. The CDR3 DNA is TGTGCCAGCAGCCAAGAGGCGGGGGAGGCTTGGGGAGAGACCCAGTACTTC. This encodes CASSQEAGEAWGETQYF. The genes are TRBV3-1 (or the pseudogene TRBV3-2) and TRBJ2-5; TRBD2 aligns across 7 bases. From germline, CDR1 is LGHDT and CDR2 YNNKEL (reference sequence). V was pared by 0 bases and J by 4 bases, with 11 bases of the junction left unmatched. The CDR3 has 17 residues.

The chain uses TRBV7-6 and TRBJ2-7; TRBD1 matches 7 bases. Unmatched junction bases numbered 7, after V lost 6 bases and J lost 2 bases. This CDR3 contains 14 residues. CDR1 is SGHVS, CDR2 FNYEAQ, per germline. CDR3 region: CASSPYQGAYEQYF. CDR3 coding DNA: TGTGCCAGCAGTCCTTACCAGGGGGCCTACGAGCAGTACTTC.

The chain recombines TRBV9 with TRBJ2-3; D is ambiguous. The length of the CDR3 is 16 residues. Trimming removed 3 bases at V and 3 bases at J, with 17 bases between. Germline CDR1 SGDLS, CDR2 YYNGEE. The CDR3 loop is CASSARGAPRTDTQYF. The CDR3 DNA reads as TGTGCCAGCAGCGCTAGAGGAGCCCCAAGGACAGATACGCAGTATTTT.

CDR3 in DNA: TGTGCCAGCAGCCAAGATCAGGCCAAATTCTATGGCTACACCTTC. Translating gives CASSQDQAKFYGYTF. The rearrangement uses TRBV14 and TRBJ1-2; D is ambiguous. V lost 0 bases to trimming and J lost 4 bases, with 12 bases between them. Germline CDR1 and CDR2: SGHDN and FVKESK. The length of the CDR3 is 15 residues.

The gene calls are TRBV20-1 and TRBJ2-2; tentatively, D is TRBD2 (6 bases). CDR3 size: 17 residues. V lost 3 bases to trimming and J lost 1 base, with 18 bases between them. CDR1 is DFQATT and CDR2 is SNEGSKA in the germline V gene (reference sequence). The CDR3 is CSASGLIRRGNTGELFF. The CDR3 nucleotides are TGCAGTGCTAGTGGCCTCATTCGGCGGGGGAACACCGGGGAGCTGTTTTTT.